Listed below are T cell receptor beta chains from one sample, sequenced in a study of cytomegalovirus exposure and HLA in healthy donors. Clones were sequenced by immunoSEQ multiplex PCR, and TCRdb holds only the in-frame ones, with some missing. The data show roughly 100,000 clones, about 81% seen once. The specimen sequenced was PBMCs. The receptor set was obtained from a man aged 30 to 39 in good health and CMV-seronegative. Each CDR3 is given without its conserved first and last residue.

j_call v_call cdr3_length cdr3_aa
TRBJ1-1 TRBV5-5 13 ASSLGRGRGTEAF
TRBJ2-3 TRBV28 12 ASSLGLAAYTQY
TRBJ2-7 TRBV5-1 13 ASSLRQGSSYEQY
TRBJ2-5 TRBV7-2 13 ASIRVGGAGETQY
TRBJ1-3 TRBV28 16 ASRIPIGGGASGNTIY
TRBJ2-1 TRBV18 12 ASSGLADYNEQF
TRBJ1-1 TRBV7-8 16 ASSLVPPGQGIVTEAF
TRBJ2-2 TRBV6-1 12 ACSISGDTGELF
TRBJ1-3 TRBV5-1 13 ASSPDFNSGNTIY
TRBJ2-1 TRBV6-6 14 ASSPRTSGPYNEQF
TRBJ2-1 TRBV11-1 13 ASSLGSGVYNEQF
TRBJ2-1 TRBV4-2 14 ASSQALGQALGLQF
TRBJ2-7 TRBV6-5 13 ASSYARTGDYEQY
TRBJ2-2 TRBV14 13 ASSQVKQATGELF
TRBJ2-5 TRBV7-9 12 ASSWTSEQETQY
TRBJ1-1 TRBV4-2 13 ASSPFRDRGTEAF
TRBJ1-2 TRBV5-1 11 ASSLLTGDGYT
TRBJ2-7 TRBV7-2 16 ASSSTGDPPPIRDEQY
TRBJ1-1 TRBV6-4 12 ASSALPGGTEAF
TRBJ2-1 TRBV5-1 14 ASSLRAGAPYNEQF
TRBJ2-7 TRBV6-1 11 AGVSGDSYEQY
TRBJ1-1 TRBV6-1 12 ASEAREEGTEAF
TRBJ2-5 TRBV7-6 14 ASSMTSGGAGETQY
TRBJ1-1 TRBV25-1 10 ASSGGADEAF
TRBJ2-1 TRBV2 14 ASSEQTSGVANEQF
TRBJ1-1 TRBV2 12 ASNMGQASAEAF
TRBJ2-3 TRBV27 14 ASSLGLAPSTDTQY
TRBJ2-3 TRBV29-1 15 SVEGSKDSLASDTQY
TRBJ1-4 TRBV7-9 11 ASSLRGNEKLF
TRBJ1-5 TRBV19 15 ASSIVGWQQGSQPQH
TRBJ2-3 TRBV5-1 12 ASSVDRFSDTQY
TRBJ2-2 TRBV25-1 12 ASSDRVDTGELF
TRBJ2-4 TRBV6-5 12 ASSYRGAKNIQY
TRBJ2-1 TRBV11-2 12 ASSAQTGINEQF
TRBJ1-5 TRBV2 10 ASTGEGQPQH
TRBJ1-1 TRBV6-5 12 ASSYGGTNTEAF
TRBJ2-2 TRBV6-5 12 ASSQGGATGELF
TRBJ1-2 TRBV7-9 11 ASSPRQGTRYT
TRBJ1-5 TRBV7-8 14 ASSGGTVPSNQPQH
TRBJ2-7 TRBV9 13 ASSVAGSYHDEQY
TRBJ2-3 TRBV11-2 15 ASSFAPPGQRTDTQY
TRBJ2-1 TRBV7-2 12 ASSPGLAYNEQF
TRBJ1-2 TRBV25-1 11 ASSDPRRDGYT
TRBJ2-7 TRBV27 9 ASTPRDRQY
TRBJ2-1 TRBV28 13 ASKRGRTSNNEQF
TRBJ1-1 TRBV28 15 ASSLPRGTGGRAEAF
TRBJ2-5 TRBV28 13 ASSSGQGAWETQY